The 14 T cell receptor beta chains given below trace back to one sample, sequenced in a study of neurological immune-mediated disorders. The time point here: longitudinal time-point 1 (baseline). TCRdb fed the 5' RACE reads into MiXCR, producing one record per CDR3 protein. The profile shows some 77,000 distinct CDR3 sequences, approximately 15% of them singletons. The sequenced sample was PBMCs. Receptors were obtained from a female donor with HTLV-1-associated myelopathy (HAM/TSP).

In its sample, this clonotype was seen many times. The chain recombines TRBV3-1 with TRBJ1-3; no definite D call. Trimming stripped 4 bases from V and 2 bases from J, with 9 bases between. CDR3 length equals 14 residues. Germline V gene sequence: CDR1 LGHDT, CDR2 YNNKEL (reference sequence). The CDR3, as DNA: TGTGCCAGCAGCCCCGACAAAGCTGGAAACACCATATATTTT. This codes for CASSPDKAGNTIYF.

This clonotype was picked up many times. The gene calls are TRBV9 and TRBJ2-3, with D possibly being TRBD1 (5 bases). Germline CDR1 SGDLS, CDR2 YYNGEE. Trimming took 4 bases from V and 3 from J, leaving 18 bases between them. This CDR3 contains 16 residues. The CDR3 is CASSLFGQGVTDTQYF. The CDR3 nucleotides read TGTGCCAGCAGCCTGTTCGGTCAGGGTGTGACAGATACGCAGTATTTT.

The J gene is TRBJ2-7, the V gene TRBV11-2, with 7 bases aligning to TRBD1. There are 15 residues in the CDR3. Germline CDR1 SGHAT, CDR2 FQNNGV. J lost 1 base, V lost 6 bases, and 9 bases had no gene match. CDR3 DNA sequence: TGTGCCAGCAGGCTTTCGGGCAGGGGGTCCTACGAGCAGTACTTC. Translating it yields CASRLSGRGSYEQYF.

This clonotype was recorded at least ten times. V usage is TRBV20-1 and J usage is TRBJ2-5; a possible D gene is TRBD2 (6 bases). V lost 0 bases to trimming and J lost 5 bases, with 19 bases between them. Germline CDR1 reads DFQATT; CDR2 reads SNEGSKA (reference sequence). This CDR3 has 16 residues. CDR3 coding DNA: TGCAGTGCTAGAGATCAAGGCCAGGGAGGAGCGGAGACCCAGTACTTC. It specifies CSARDQGQGGAETQYF.

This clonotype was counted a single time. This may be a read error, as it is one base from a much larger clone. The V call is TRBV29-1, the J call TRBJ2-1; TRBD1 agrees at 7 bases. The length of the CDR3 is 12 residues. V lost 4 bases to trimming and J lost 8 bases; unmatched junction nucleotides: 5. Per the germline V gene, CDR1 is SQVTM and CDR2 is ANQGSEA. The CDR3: CSVAGGCDEQFF. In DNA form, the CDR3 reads TGCAGCGTTGCAGGGGGATGCGATGAGCAGTTCTTC.

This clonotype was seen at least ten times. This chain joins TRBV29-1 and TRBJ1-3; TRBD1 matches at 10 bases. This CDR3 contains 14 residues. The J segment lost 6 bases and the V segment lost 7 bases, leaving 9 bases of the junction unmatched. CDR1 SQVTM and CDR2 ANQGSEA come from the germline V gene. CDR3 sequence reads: CSAGGQGEKNTIYF. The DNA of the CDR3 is TGCAGCGCCGGAGGACAGGGGGAAAAAAACACCATATATTTT.

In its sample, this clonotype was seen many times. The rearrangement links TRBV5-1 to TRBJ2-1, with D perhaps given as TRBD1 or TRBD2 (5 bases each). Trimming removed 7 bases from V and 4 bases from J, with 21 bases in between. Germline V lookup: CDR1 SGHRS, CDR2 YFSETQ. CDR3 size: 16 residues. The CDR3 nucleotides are TGCGCCAGCCGCGTCGAAGAGTGGGGGAGATACAATGAGCAGTTCTTC. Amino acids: CASRVEEWGRYNEQFF.

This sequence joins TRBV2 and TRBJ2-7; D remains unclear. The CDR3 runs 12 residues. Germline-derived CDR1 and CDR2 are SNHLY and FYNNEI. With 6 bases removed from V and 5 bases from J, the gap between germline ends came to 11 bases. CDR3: CASRREFNEQYF. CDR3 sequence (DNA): TGTGCCAGCAGAAGAGAATTCAACGAGCAGTACTTC.

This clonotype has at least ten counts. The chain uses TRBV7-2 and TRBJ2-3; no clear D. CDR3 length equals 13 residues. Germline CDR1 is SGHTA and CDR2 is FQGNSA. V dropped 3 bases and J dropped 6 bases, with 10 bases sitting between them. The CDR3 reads CASSFHVTDTQYF. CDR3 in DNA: TGTGCCAGCAGCTTTCACGTCACCGATACGCAGTATTTT.

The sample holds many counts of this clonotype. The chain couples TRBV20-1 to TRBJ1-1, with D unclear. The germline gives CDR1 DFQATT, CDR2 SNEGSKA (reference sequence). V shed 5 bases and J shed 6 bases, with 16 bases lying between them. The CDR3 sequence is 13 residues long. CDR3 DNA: TGCAGTGCTCGTAGCCCCGGGCGTCCTGAAGCTTTCTTT. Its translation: CSARSPGRPEAFF.

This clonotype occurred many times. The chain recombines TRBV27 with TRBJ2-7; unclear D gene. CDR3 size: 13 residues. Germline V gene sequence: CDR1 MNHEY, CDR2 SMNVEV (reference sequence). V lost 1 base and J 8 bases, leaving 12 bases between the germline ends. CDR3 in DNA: TGTGCCAGCAGTTTATTTCCGGAGAGGCAGCAGTACTTC. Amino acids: CASSLFPERQQYF.

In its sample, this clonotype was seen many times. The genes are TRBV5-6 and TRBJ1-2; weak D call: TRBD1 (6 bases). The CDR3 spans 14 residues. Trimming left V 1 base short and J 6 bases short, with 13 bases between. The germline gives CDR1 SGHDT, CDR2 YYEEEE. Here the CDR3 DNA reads TGTGCCAGCAGCTTGACAGGGACCGTCGATGGCTACACCTTC. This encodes CASSLTGTVDGYTF.

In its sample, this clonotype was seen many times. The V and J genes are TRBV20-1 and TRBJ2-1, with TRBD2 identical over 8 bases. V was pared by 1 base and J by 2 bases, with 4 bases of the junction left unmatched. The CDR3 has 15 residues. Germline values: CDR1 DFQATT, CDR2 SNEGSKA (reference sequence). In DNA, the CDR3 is TGCAGTGCTAGAGGGCGGGGGGTCCCCTACAATGAGCAGTTCTTC. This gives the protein CSARGRGVPYNEQFF.

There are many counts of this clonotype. This CDR3 reads CASSFGGEAYEQYF. The CDR3 DNA reads TGCGCCAGCAGCTTTGGCGGAGAGGCATACGAGCAGTACTTC. The rearrangement uses TRBV5-1 and TRBJ2-7, with D unclear. Per germline, CDR1 SGHRS and CDR2 YFSETQ. Between the trimmed V and J ends, which lost 2 bases and 4 bases, there was a span of 13 bases. The CDR3 has 14 amino acids.